A selection of T cell receptor beta chains follows, all from one sample in a study of cytomegalovirus exposure and HLA in healthy donors. Generated by immunoSEQ multiplex PCR, the TCRdb table keeps only in-frame clones and is missing some. The sample records 150,000 to 200,000 clones, over 70% being singletons. The source material was PBMCs. These receptor sequences come from a man in his thirties or forties in good health and CMV-seropositive. CDR3s include the opening cysteine and the closing phenylalanine or tryptophan. Fields, in order: J gene, D gene, clone size, V gene, CDR3 length, CDR3 DNA, CDR3 protein. The D gene is left open where the match is weak. Rows may omit the clone size; those that give it use once, few, many or a size class.

j_call: TRBJ1-2; d_call: TRBD1; clone_size: .; v_call: TRBV28; cdr3_length: 14; cdr3_nt: TGTGCCAGCAGTTTGAGGGGACAGGGTTCTGGCTACACCTTC; cdr3_aa: CASSLRGQGSGYTF
j_call: TRBJ1-6; d_call: TRBD1; clone_size: .; v_call: TRBV27; cdr3_length: 18; cdr3_nt: TGTGCCAGCAGGATGGGCAGGGGGGCGAATTTTGATAATTCACCCCTCCACTTT; cdr3_aa: CASRMGRGANFDNSPLHF
j_call: TRBJ2-2; d_call: TRBD1; clone_size: .; v_call: TRBV27; cdr3_length: 15; cdr3_nt: TGTGCCAGCAGTTTGGGCCCTGACAGGGAGGGGGAGCTGTTTTTT; cdr3_aa: CASSLGPDREGELFF
j_call: TRBJ2-1; d_call: TRBD2; clone_size: .; v_call: TRBV5-1; cdr3_length: 16; cdr3_nt: TGCGCCAGCAGCCCGACGGGACTAGCGGCTTACAATGAGCAGTTCTTC; cdr3_aa: CASSPTGLAAYNEQFF
j_call: TRBJ1-1; d_call: TRBD1; clone_size: .; v_call: TRBV5-4; cdr3_length: 14; cdr3_nt: TGTGCCAGCAGGGACGCCGCGGACAGGAATGAAGCTTTCTTT; cdr3_aa: CASRDAADRNEAFF
j_call: TRBJ2-1; d_call: TRBD2; clone_size: .; v_call: TRBV5-4; cdr3_length: 15; cdr3_nt: TGTGCCAGCAGACCCGGGACTAGCGGGGGGGGTGAGCAGTTCTTC; cdr3_aa: CASRPGTSGGGEQFF
j_call: TRBJ2-5; d_call: .; clone_size: .; v_call: TRBV27; cdr3_length: 14; cdr3_nt: TGTGCCAGCAGTTTAGCAGACTCCCAAGAGACCCAGTACTTC; cdr3_aa: CASSLADSQETQYF
j_call: TRBJ2-3; d_call: TRBD2; clone_size: .; v_call: TRBV6-1; cdr3_length: 15; cdr3_nt: TGTGCCAGCAGGGATAGCGGGGGAGCAGCAGATACGCAGTATTTT; cdr3_aa: CASRDSGGAADTQYF
j_call: TRBJ2-7; d_call: .; clone_size: once; v_call: TRBV29-1; cdr3_length: 16; cdr3_nt: TGCAGCGTTGTGGAGGTTGGCGGAGCCATCTCCTACGAGCAGTACTTC; cdr3_aa: CSVVEVGGAISYEQYF
j_call: TRBJ1-4; d_call: .; clone_size: .; v_call: TRBV25-1; cdr3_length: 16; cdr3_nt: TGTGCCAGCAGTGAATTTGGACCGCCCGGGGATGAGAAACTGTTTTTT; cdr3_aa: CASSEFGPPGDEKLFF
j_call: TRBJ1-1; d_call: TRBD1; clone_size: once; v_call: TRBV9; cdr3_length: 16; cdr3_nt: TGTGCCAGCAGCGTCCGGGACAGGGAGGACGATACTGAAGCTTTCTTT; cdr3_aa: CASSVRDREDDTEAFF
j_call: TRBJ2-2; d_call: .; clone_size: .; v_call: TRBV30; cdr3_length: 14; cdr3_nt: TGTGCCTGGAGTGTAAGGAGTGACACCGGGGAGCTGTTTTTT; cdr3_aa: CAWSVRSDTGELFF
j_call: TRBJ2-3; d_call: .; clone_size: .; v_call: TRBV7-2; cdr3_length: 14; cdr3_nt: TGTGCCAGCAGCTTAGTGAGCGAGTCCGATACGCGGTATTTT; cdr3_aa: CASSLVSESDTRYF
j_call: TRBJ2-5; d_call: TRBD2; clone_size: .; v_call: TRBV7-3; cdr3_length: 15; cdr3_nt: TGTGCCAGCAGCGCCGATGCGGGGGGAGCGGAGACCCAGTACTTC; cdr3_aa: CASSADAGGAETQYF
j_call: TRBJ1-1; d_call: TRBD1; clone_size: .; v_call: TRBV7-9; cdr3_length: 14; cdr3_nt: TGTGCCAGCAGGGGACAGGGGGCTCAGACTGAAGCTTTCTTT; cdr3_aa: CASRGQGAQTEAFF
j_call: TRBJ2-7; d_call: TRBD1; clone_size: .; v_call: TRBV6-1; cdr3_length: 16; cdr3_nt: TGTGCCAGCAGTGAAGGGGTGGGACAGGGGACCTACGAGCAGTACTTC; cdr3_aa: CASSEGVGQGTYEQYF
j_call: TRBJ1-2; d_call: TRBD1; clone_size: .; v_call: TRBV11-3; cdr3_length: 13; cdr3_nt: TGTGCCAGCAGCACCCGGGACAGAGATGGCTACACCTTC; cdr3_aa: CASSTRDRDGYTF
j_call: TRBJ1-2; d_call: .; clone_size: .; v_call: TRBV6-6; cdr3_length: 14; cdr3_nt: TGTGCCAGCAGGGACAGAAAGGATAACTATGGCTACACCTTC; cdr3_aa: CASRDRKDNYGYTF
j_call: TRBJ2-7; d_call: TRBD1; clone_size: .; v_call: TRBV9; cdr3_length: 14; cdr3_nt: TGTGCCAGCAGCGTGGCCGGGACAGGGGTTGGGCAGTACTTC; cdr3_aa: CASSVAGTGVGQYF
j_call: TRBJ2-2; d_call: .; clone_size: .; v_call: TRBV29-1; cdr3_length: 13; cdr3_nt: TGCAGCGTTGCCGCGGCACGCACCGGGGAGCTGTTTTTT; cdr3_aa: CSVAAARTGELFF
j_call: TRBJ2-7; d_call: .; clone_size: few; v_call: TRBV10-1; cdr3_length: 14; cdr3_nt: TGCGCCAGCAGTGAGACAGGTAACCTCTACGAGCAGTACTTC; cdr3_aa: CASSETGNLYEQYF
j_call: TRBJ2-3; d_call: .; clone_size: .; v_call: TRBV5-5; cdr3_length: 14; cdr3_nt: TGTGCCAGCAGCTTTGAGGGTAACACAGATACGCAGTATTTT; cdr3_aa: CASSFEGNTDTQYF
j_call: TRBJ1-3; d_call: .; clone_size: once; v_call: TRBV7-9; cdr3_length: 15; cdr3_nt: TGTGCCAGCAGCTTAGATTTGAGCTCTGGAAACACCATATATTTT; cdr3_aa: CASSLDLSSGNTIYF
j_call: TRBJ1-6; d_call: .; clone_size: once; v_call: TRBV5-1; cdr3_length: 14; cdr3_nt: TGCGCCAGCAGCATAGCAGGGTACAATTCACCCCTCCACTTT; cdr3_aa: CASSIAGYNSPLHF
j_call: TRBJ1-1; d_call: .; clone_size: .; v_call: TRBV5-1; cdr3_length: 15; cdr3_nt: TGCGCCAGCAGCTTGGGCCCGGGGGTGAGGACTGAAGCTTTCTTT; cdr3_aa: CASSLGPGVRTEAFF
j_call: TRBJ1-6; d_call: .; clone_size: once; v_call: TRBV7-2; cdr3_length: 13; cdr3_nt: TGTGCCAGCAGCCCTCGGGGGTCTTCACCCCTCCACTTT; cdr3_aa: CASSPRGSSPLHF
j_call: TRBJ2-7; d_call: .; clone_size: few; v_call: TRBV5-6; cdr3_length: 12; cdr3_nt: TGTGCCAGCAGCTTTGGGACACTTCTCCAGAACTTC; cdr3_aa: CASSFGTLLQNF
j_call: TRBJ2-1; d_call: TRBD2; clone_size: .; v_call: TRBV7-9; cdr3_length: 16; cdr3_nt: TGTGCCAGCAGCTTCCAAACGGGACTATCCCACAATGAGCAGTTCTTC; cdr3_aa: CASSFQTGLSHNEQFF
j_call: TRBJ2-4; d_call: .; clone_size: .; v_call: TRBV7-8; cdr3_length: 13; cdr3_nt: TGTGCCAGCAGCTTAAGCGTCCAAAACATTCAGTACTTC; cdr3_aa: CASSLSVQNIQYF
j_call: TRBJ1-4; d_call: .; clone_size: .; v_call: TRBV27; cdr3_length: 15; cdr3_nt: TGTGCCAGCAGTTTTCACGGAGCAACTAATGAAAAACTGTTTTTT; cdr3_aa: CASSFHGATNEKLFF
j_call: TRBJ2-5; d_call: TRBD1; clone_size: once; v_call: TRBV29-1; cdr3_length: 13; cdr3_nt: TGCAGCGTTGAAAGGACAGGACAAGAGACCCAGTACTTC; cdr3_aa: CSVERTGQETQYF
j_call: TRBJ2-7; d_call: TRBD1; clone_size: .; v_call: TRBV19; cdr3_length: 14; cdr3_nt: TGTGCCAGTAGAGTGACACAGGGGGCGCGGGAGCAGTACTTC; cdr3_aa: CASRVTQGAREQYF
j_call: TRBJ1-1; d_call: .; clone_size: .; v_call: TRBV19; cdr3_length: 13; cdr3_nt: TGTGCCAGTAGGGACCAGGGTTACACTGAAGCTTTCTTT; cdr3_aa: CASRDQGYTEAFF
j_call: TRBJ1-6; d_call: .; clone_size: .; v_call: TRBV15; cdr3_length: 15; cdr3_nt: TGTGCCACCAGCAGTGGGAGCTCCTATAATTCACCCCTCCACTTT; cdr3_aa: CATSSGSSYNSPLHF
j_call: TRBJ2-2; d_call: TRBD2; clone_size: few; v_call: TRBV10-1; cdr3_length: 15; cdr3_nt: TGCGCCAGCAGTGGGACTAGCGGCAACACCGGGGAGCTGTTTTTT; cdr3_aa: CASSGTSGNTGELFF
j_call: TRBJ2-6; d_call: TRBD1; clone_size: .; v_call: TRBV27; cdr3_length: 16; cdr3_nt: TGTGCCAGCAGCCCTGGGACAGGGGCTGGGGCCAACGTCCTGACTTTC; cdr3_aa: CASSPGTGAGANVLTF
j_call: TRBJ1-1; d_call: .; clone_size: .; v_call: TRBV5-4; cdr3_length: 15; cdr3_nt: TGTGCCAGCAGCTTCCCAGGGAATGCTGACACTGAAGCTTTTTTT; cdr3_aa: CASSFPGNADTEAFF
j_call: TRBJ1-2; d_call: .; clone_size: .; v_call: TRBV6-1; cdr3_length: 15; cdr3_nt: TGTGCCAGCAGTGAAGAGGCAGGGGAGTACTATGGCTACACCTTC; cdr3_aa: CASSEEAGEYYGYTF
j_call: TRBJ1-6; d_call: .; clone_size: .; v_call: TRBV7-8; cdr3_length: 15; cdr3_nt: TGTGCCAGCAGCTTAAGGGGCCCGGTGAATTCACCCCTCCACTTT; cdr3_aa: CASSLRGPVNSPLHF
j_call: TRBJ1-1; d_call: .; clone_size: .; v_call: TRBV2; cdr3_length: 13; cdr3_nt: TGTGCCAGCAGCGCCCGGGGGAACACTGAAGCTTTCTTT; cdr3_aa: CASSARGNTEAFF
j_call: TRBJ1-1; d_call: TRBD1; clone_size: once; v_call: TRBV9; cdr3_length: 17; cdr3_nt: TGTGCCAGCAGCGTAGGCCCAGGGGGGACCATGAACACTGAAGCTTTCTTT; cdr3_aa: CASSVGPGGTMNTEAFF
j_call: TRBJ2-4; d_call: .; clone_size: .; v_call: TRBV4-1; cdr3_length: 16; cdr3_nt: TGCGCCAGCAGCCGTGGACAGCCTCTAGCCAAAAACATTCAGTACTTC; cdr3_aa: CASSRGQPLAKNIQYF
j_call: TRBJ2-1; d_call: TRBD2; clone_size: few; v_call: TRBV5-4; cdr3_length: 18; cdr3_nt: TGTGCCAGCAGCTTGGGACTAGCGGGAGTGCCTCCCTACAATGAGCAGTTCTTC; cdr3_aa: CASSLGLAGVPPYNEQFF
j_call: TRBJ2-1; d_call: TRBD1; clone_size: .; v_call: TRBV5-6; cdr3_length: 16; cdr3_nt: TGTGCCAGCAGCTTCTTCTCGGGACAGGGCCACAATGAGCAGTTCTTC; cdr3_aa: CASSFFSGQGHNEQFF
j_call: TRBJ2-3; d_call: .; clone_size: few; v_call: TRBV7-8; cdr3_length: 15; cdr3_nt: TGTGCCAGCAGCGTATCCGGGACTAGCACAGATACGCAGTATTTT; cdr3_aa: CASSVSGTSTDTQYF
j_call: TRBJ2-3; d_call: TRBD1; clone_size: .; v_call: TRBV25-1; cdr3_length: 16; cdr3_nt: TGTGCCAGCAGTGGAAGCAGGGGGTTATCGCGCGATACGCAGTATTTT; cdr3_aa: CASSGSRGLSRDTQYF
j_call: TRBJ1-4; d_call: .; clone_size: .; v_call: TRBV21-1; cdr3_length: 17; cdr3_nt: TGTGCCAGCAGCAAAATTGTGGGACAGCGACCTAATGAAAAACTGTTTTTT; cdr3_aa: CASSKIVGQRPNEKLFF
j_call: TRBJ2-5; d_call: TRBD1; clone_size: .; v_call: TRBV5-1; cdr3_length: 14; cdr3_nt: TGCGCCAGCAGCTCCCGACAGGGTCAAGAGACCCAGTACTTC; cdr3_aa: CASSSRQGQETQYF